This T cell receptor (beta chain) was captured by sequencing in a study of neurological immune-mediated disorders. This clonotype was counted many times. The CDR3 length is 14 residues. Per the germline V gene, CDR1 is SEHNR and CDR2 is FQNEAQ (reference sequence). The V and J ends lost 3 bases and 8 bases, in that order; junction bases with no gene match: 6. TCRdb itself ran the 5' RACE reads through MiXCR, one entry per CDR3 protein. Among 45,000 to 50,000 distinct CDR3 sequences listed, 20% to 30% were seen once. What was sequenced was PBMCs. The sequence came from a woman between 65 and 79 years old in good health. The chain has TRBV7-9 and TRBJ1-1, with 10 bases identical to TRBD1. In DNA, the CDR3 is TGTGCCAGCAGCTTTCCGGGACAGGGGCACGAAGCTTTCTTT. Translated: CASSFPGQGHEAFF. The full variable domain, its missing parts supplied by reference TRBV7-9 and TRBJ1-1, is DTGVSQNPRHKITKRGQNVTFRCDPISEHNRLYWYRQTLGQGPEFLTYFQNEAQLEKSRLLSDRFSAERPKGSFSTLEIQRTEQGDSAMYLCASSFPGQGHEAFFGQGTRLTVV.